These T cell receptor beta chains were read from a single sample in a study of T cells in Graves' hyperthyroidism and ophthalmopathy. TCRdb used MiXCR to reprocess the multiplex PCR reads, holding one entry per CDR3 protein. Counted here are roughly 99,000 distinct CDR3 sequences, approximately 16% occurring once; the ten biggest clones make up about 45%. The sequencing input was blood. The receptors originated from a woman in her 50s with Graves' hyperthyroidism. The CDR3 runs from the conserved cysteine through the conserved F or W. D genes are given only for firm matches. The size field is filled for only some rows; it gives once, few, many or a size class.

cdr3_length,clone_size,d_call,v_call,j_call,cdr3_nt,cdr3_aa
15,few,TRBD1,TRBV11-3,TRBJ2-1,TGTGCCAGCAGCCGCCCGACAGGGTGGACCAATGAGCAGTTCTTC,CASSRPTGWTNEQFF
14,NA,NA,TRBV7-9,TRBJ1-1,TGTGCCAGCAGCTTAGTCAGCATGAACACTGAAGCTTTCTTT,CASSLVSMNTEAFF
16,many,NA,TRBV7-6,TRBJ2-4,TGTGCCAGCAGCTTGAGGATAGGGGGTACAAAAAACATTCAGTACTTC,CASSLRIGGTKNIQYF
16,NA,TRBD2,TRBV7-9,TRBJ2-3,TGTGCCAGCAGCTACTTAGCGGGAGGAAGCGCAGATACGCAGTATTTT,CASSYLAGGSADTQYF
16,many,TRBD1,TRBV28,TRBJ1-5,TGTGCCAGCAGTGGGGACAGTACGGGGGGGGTGGAACCCCAGCATTTT,CASSGDSTGGVEPQHF
14,NA,NA,TRBV14,TRBJ1-1,TGTGCCAGCAACTCTGAAGTATCAAGGGCTGAAGCTTTCTTT,CASNSEVSRAEAFF
15,few,TRBD1,TRBV20-1,TRBJ1-1,TGCAGTGCCGCCCACGGCGACAGGGTAAGCACTGAAGCGTTCTTT,CSAAHGDRVSTEAFF
14,many,TRBD1,TRBV11-1,TRBJ2-1,TGTGCCAGCAGCTACGACAGGGCCAACAATGAGCAGTTCTTC,CASSYDRANNEQFF
15,many,TRBD2,TRBV9,TRBJ2-3,TGTGCCAGCAGCGTACAAGCGGGAGTATCCGATACGCAGTATTTT,CASSVQAGVSDTQYF
14,many,NA,TRBV5-1,TRBJ2-2,TGCGCCAGCAGCTTTGTAGCCTACACCGGGGAGCTGTTTTTT,CASSFVAYTGELFF
13,many,NA,TRBV20-1,TRBJ1-5,TGCAGTGCCCCCGGGAGGGTAAGTCAGCCCCAGCATTTT,CSAPGRVSQPQHF
14,many,NA,TRBV7-8,TRBJ2-3,TGTGCCGCCGGGAAGGGACTTCGCACAGATACGCAGTATTTT,CAAGKGLRTDTQYF
18,NA,NA,TRBV7-2,TRBJ1-4,TGTGCCAGCAGCTTAGGCCAGGGAAGCTCGGGGACTAATGAAAAACTGTTTTTT,CASSLGQGSSGTNEKLFF
15,NA,NA,TRBV2,TRBJ2-3,TGTGCCAGCAGTCGCCAGGGGATATTCACAGATACGCAGTATTTT,CASSRQGIFTDTQYF
20,many,TRBD2,TRBV6-1,TRBJ2-7,TGTGCCAGCAGTACCTTTTATCCGGGACAGCGGGAGGGGAGCTCCTACGAGCAGTACTTC,CASSTFYPGQREGSSYEQYF
15,many,NA,TRBV30,TRBJ2-5,TGTGCCTGGGGTCCTTTCTGGGGAGACAAAGAGACCCAGTACTTC,CAWGPFWGDKETQYF
15,many,TRBD2,TRBV2,TRBJ2-7,TGTGCCAGCAAGGAGGGACTAGCGGGAGACTACGAGCAGTACTTC,CASKEGLAGDYEQYF
17,NA,TRBD2,TRBV11-2,TRBJ2-3,TGTGCCAGCAGCTCCATAGCGGGGGCCTCTAGCACAGATACGCAGTATTTT,CASSSIAGASSTDTQYF
17,NA,TRBD2,TRBV20-1,TRBJ2-3,TGCAGTGCTAGACCAATCCTCGGACTAGCGGGCACAGATACGCAGTATTTT,CSARPILGLAGTDTQYF
15,many,NA,TRBV7-9,TRBJ2-3,TGTGCCAGCAGCTTAGAGGGACCCGGCGCAGATACGCAGTATTTT,CASSLEGPGADTQYF
15,many,TRBD2,TRBV12-3/TRBV12-4,TRBJ2-5,TGTGCCAGCAGCCAAGGGGAGGGGCGCGGGGAGACCCAGTACTTC,CASSQGEGRGETQYF
14,many,TRBD2,TRBV7-3,TRBJ2-1,TGTGCCAGCAGCCCCAGACTAGCGGGAGACGAGCAGTTCTTC,CASSPRLAGDEQFF
14,NA,TRBD1,TRBV11-2,TRBJ2-2,TGTGCCAGCAGCATAGACAGGGGGGCCGGGGAGCTGTTTTTT,CASSIDRGAGELFF
12,once,NA,TRBV3-1,TRBJ1-1,TGCGCCAGCAGCCATGGTAGGACTGAAGCTTTCTTT,CASSHGRTEAFF
12,NA,NA,TRBV19,TRBJ2-1,TGTGCCAGTAGTATTGGGGGCCATGAGCAGTTCTTC,CASSIGGHEQFF
19,many,TRBD2,TRBV5-1,TRBJ2-1,TGCGCCAGCAGCCCCGGACCGATGACTAGCGGGAGGGAAAGCAGTGAGCAGTTCTTC,CASSPGPMTSGRESSEQFF
14,many,NA,TRBV28,TRBJ1-2,TGTGCCAGCAGCCCCCCGGGACAATACTATGGCTACACCTTC,CASSPPGQYYGYTF
12,NA,NA,TRBV20-1,TRBJ2-3,TGCAGTGCTAGGGCCGGAACAGATACGCAGTATTTT,CSARAGTDTQYF
13,few,NA,TRBV7-3,TRBJ1-1,TGTGCCAGCAGCCCCCTCCCTAACACTGAAGCTTTCTTT,CASSPLPNTEAFF
11,many,NA,TRBV28,TRBJ1-6,TGTGCCAGCAGTTTGTGGGGGCCCCTCCACTTT,CASSLWGPLHF
16,NA,TRBD2,TRBV28,TRBJ2-7,TGTGCCAGCAGTCTCACCCGGTGGGCGGGAGGGTCCGAGCAGTACTTC,CASSLTRWAGGSEQYF
14,many,NA,TRBV28,TRBJ2-7,TGTGCCAGCAGTTTTTTCACTACAGGGATCGAGCAGTACTTC,CASSFFTTGIEQYF
14,many,NA,TRBV20-1,TRBJ2-2,TGCAGTGCTACCAGGGTTGTCAACACCGGGGAGCTGTTTTTT,CSATRVVNTGELFF
11,many,TRBD1,TRBV6-1,TRBJ2-5,TGTGCCAGCACCTCAGGGGGATTTCAGTACTTC,CASTSGGFQYF
17,NA,TRBD1,TRBV7-2,TRBJ2-7,TGTGCCAGCAGCTCCAGTCGCGCGGGACAGGGTCTGTACGAGCAGTACTTC,CASSSSRAGQGLYEQYF
16,NA,TRBD1,TRBV11-2,TRBJ2-1,TGTGCCAGCAGCCCACACGGGACAGGGGGAGTCAATGAGCAGTTCTTC,CASSPHGTGGVNEQFF
14,many,NA,TRBV5-1,TRBJ2-2,TGCGCCAGCAGCTTGGGGCAGGGTCCCGGGGAGCTGTTTTTT,CASSLGQGPGELFF
14,many,TRBD1,TRBV20-1,TRBJ1-5,TGCAGTGCTAGGGACAGGGGAGGGGATCAGCCCCAGCATTTT,CSARDRGGDQPQHF
15,many,NA,TRBV4-1,TRBJ2-1,TGCGCCAGCAGCCTTTGGGGCAACTCCTACAATGAGCAGTTCTTC,CASSLWGNSYNEQFF
13,few,TRBD1,TRBV7-2,TRBJ2-7,TGTGCCAGCAGCTTTACAGGGGCCTACGAGCAGTACTTC,CASSFTGAYEQYF
15,NA,TRBD2,TRBV27,TRBJ2-7,TGTGCCAGCAGTCCGAGACTAGCGGGAACCTACGAGCAGTACTTC,CASSPRLAGTYEQYF
16,many,TRBD1,TRBV4-2,TRBJ1-6,TGTGCCAGCAGCCAAAACCTACAGGGGGCGAATTCACCCCTCCACTTT,CASSQNLQGANSPLHF
14,many,NA,TRBV5-1,TRBJ1-1,TGCGCCAGCAGCTTGGAAGCGGGGAACACTGAAGCTTTCTTT,CASSLEAGNTEAFF
13,many,NA,TRBV6-5,TRBJ1-1,TGTGCCAGCAGTTACGCCGAGAGCGCTGAAGCTTTCTTT,CASSYAESAEAFF
14,many,TRBD2,TRBV19,TRBJ2-1,TGTGCCAGTAGTGTAGGCGGGGGTTCCTATGAGCAGTTCTTC,CASSVGGGSYEQFF
11,many,TRBD1,TRBV28,TRBJ2-1,TGTGCCAGCAGGAACCGGGACAGGGAGTTCTTC,CASRNRDREFF
15,few,NA,TRBV6-6,TRBJ1-4,TGTGCCAGCAGTTACTCGGGAAGGGGTGACGAAAAACTGTTTTTT,CASSYSGRGDEKLFF
16,many,NA,TRBV5-1,TRBJ2-7,TGCGCCAGCAGCTTGGCGTCCTCAGTAGGTGCCTACGAGCAGTACTTC,CASSLASSVGAYEQYF
14,NA,NA,TRBV10-3,TRBJ1-3,TGTGCCATCAGTGAGGGTTACTCTGGAAACACCATATATTTT,CAISEGYSGNTIYF
11,many,NA,TRBV28,TRBJ2-1,TGTGCCAGCTCGGGAGAGGATGAGCAGTTCTTC,CASSGEDEQFF
11,few,NA,TRBV10-3,TRBJ2-1,TGTGCCACCCAGGAGGATACTGAGCAGTTCTTC,CATQEDTEQFF
16,many,TRBD2,TRBV3-1,TRBJ2-1,TGTGCCAGCAGCCAATCTAGCGGGAGGGGGGACAATGAGCAGTTCTTC,CASSQSSGRGDNEQFF
17,many,TRBD2,TRBV7-2,TRBJ2-3,TGTGCCAGCAGCTTAGAAGGGCTAGCGGGAGTTGTAGATACGCAGTATTTT,CASSLEGLAGVVDTQYF
15,many,NA,TRBV30,TRBJ2-1,TGTGCCTGGAGAAGAACTGGATACCAAAACAATGAGCAGTTCTTC,CAWRRTGYQNNEQFF
15,many,TRBD2,TRBV20-1,TRBJ2-1,TGCAGTGCTAGAGCGAGGCTCCCTAGCGGCGGTGAGCAGTTCTTC,CSARARLPSGGEQFF
14,many,NA,TRBV24-1,TRBJ2-3,TGTGCCACCAGTGATCCCAGGGGCCTTGATACGCAGTATTTT,CATSDPRGLDTQYF
14,NA,NA,TRBV28,TRBJ2-1,TGTGCCAGCAGCCCTTCCCATTTCAATTACGAGCAGTTCTTC,CASSPSHFNYEQFF
13,many,TRBD1,TRBV20-1,TRBJ1-6,TGCAGTGCTAGACGCCGGGACAGGTCCCCCCTCCACTTT,CSARRRDRSPLHF
14,many,NA,TRBV5-6,TRBJ1-2,TGTGCCAGCAGTTTGAAGGGTTTTCGGGGAGGCTACACCTTC,CASSLKGFRGGYTF
15,many,NA,TRBV6-1,TRBJ2-1,TGTGCCAGCAGATACGGACGAGGACAACACAATGAGCAGTTCTTC,CASRYGRGQHNEQFF